This T cell receptor beta chain is from a study of human T cells and chemical hapten exposure. Study overall: Patches with 0.01% DPC went on the upper back, and the tests were read at 6 days. Study-wide points: Versus controls, expanded TCRs had significantly more large CDR3 similarity clusters. DPC sensitization produced no change in TCRs with frequency above 1 in 1000.

Looked up from germline, CDR1 is MNHEY and CDR2 is SVGEGT. The CDR3 is 17 residues long. V was clipped by 0 bases and J by 8 bases; unmatched bases: 10. In its sample, this clonotype was seen many times. Its specificity is unknown. In TCRdb, the RACE reads were re-called with MiXCR into one record per CDR3 protein. The sample has about 340,000 distinct CDR3 sequences, approximately 6.3% seen once. As for time point: patch test 1, 2 weeks after DPC sensitization. Indicated treatment: therapeutic diphenylcyclopropenone sensitization with weekly scalp DPC. J is TRBJ2-1 and V is TRBV6-2 or TRBV6-3; TRBD2 matches 10 bases. Sample: whole blood, taken in connection with sensitization to the hapten diphenylcyclopropenone (DPC). The source of this sequence is a woman under 30 with alopecia areata. Some clones in this sample may be carry-over from other donors' samples. CDR3 nucleotides: TGTGCCAGCAGTTACTCGGGGACTAGCGTACTCCCGGATGAGCAGTTCTTC. Translation gives CASSYSGTSVLPDEQFF.